One sample yielded the 8 T cell receptor beta chains listed below, sequenced in a study of beta chain features in type 1 diabetes (dated by TCRdb to the late 2010s). Library preparation was by the immunoSEQ multiplex PCR assay. All of the isolated RNA was reverse transcribed with the High Capacity cDNA Reverse Transcription Kit, so expressed TCRB transcripts were sequenced. The clones in this table, taken by TCRdb from immuneACCESS, are in-frame only. Not every clone is retained; where verified, under half of the shortfall comes from an unresolved V gene, and the cause of the rest is unknown. Recorded for this sample are 390,000 or so clones; 14% of them occurred a single time. Around 0.039% of the sample rests with the top ten. Sequencing was done on a sample of naive CD4+ T cells from blood. The intended sense of this specimen's cell subset or site label: true naive CD4+ T cells. These receptors were obtained from a man aged 30 to 39 in good health.

The chain is built from TRBV7-2 and TRBJ1-5; 8 positions match TRBD1. Germline CDR1 is SGHTA and CDR2 is FQGNSA. The CDR3 sequence is 15 residues long. Trimming cost V 1 base and J 5 bases; bases outside gene matches: 4. The CDR3 protein is CASSLVSQGDQPQHF. CDR3 sequence (DNA): TGTGCCAGCAGCTTAGTTTCACAGGGGGATCAGCCCCAGCATTTT.

The gene calls are TRBV7-2 and TRBJ2-7; no clear D. Germline CDR1 SGHTA, CDR2 FQGNSA. The CDR3 loop spans 12 amino acids. V was cut by 2 bases and J by 6 bases, with 8 bases left in between. CDR3 sequence: CASSLNRVEQYF. In DNA, the CDR3 is TGTGCCAGCAGCTTAAATAGGGTCGAGCAGTACTTC.

The rearrangement joins TRBV7-2 to TRBJ2-7; 10 bases line up with TRBD2. This CDR3 spans 15 amino acids. V was pared by 3 bases and J by 5 bases, with 7 bases of the junction left unmatched. From germline, CDR1 is SGHTA and CDR2 FQGNSA. CDR3 sequence: CASSFSSGGRNEQYF. The CDR3, as DNA: TGTGCCAGCAGCTTCTCTAGCGGGGGCAGGAACGAGCAGTACTTC.

The genes are TRBV28 and TRBJ2-7; no reliable D call. Germline CDR1 MDHEN, CDR2 SYDVKM. CDR3 size: 11 residues. V lost 4 bases and J lost 9, with 10 bases in between. The DNA for the CDR3 is TGTGCCAGCAGTTCCCCCGTTCGGCAGTACGTC. Translated, it gives CASSSPVRQYV.

This clone was seen only a few times. V gene TRBV30 combines with J gene TRBJ1-2, with 7 bases aligning to TRBD1. This CDR3 contains 15 residues. Germline assignment: CDR1 GTSNPN and CDR2 SVGIG (reference sequence). The trim removed 5 bases at V and 1 base at J, leaving 10 bases unmatched. CDR3 bases: TGTGCCTGGTCCCGGCCGGGACAGTTTAACTATGGCTACACCTTC. It specifies CAWSRPGQFNYGYTF.

This clone was found a few times. The sample contains more than one DNA sequence encoding this CDR3. The chain couples TRBV14 to TRBJ2-7, with unresolved D. Germline V gene data show CDR1 as SGHDN and CDR2 as FVKESK. V lost 1 base to trimming and J lost 2 bases, with 9 bases between them. The CDR3 length is 14 residues. CDR3: CASSQGLGPYEQYF. The CDR3 DNA is TGTGCCAGCAGCCAAGGACTGGGCCCCTACGAGCAGTACTTC.

V gene TRBV9 combines with J gene TRBJ2-7; tentatively, D is TRBD2 (6 bases). With 0 bases removed from V and 7 bases from J, the gap between germline ends came to 17 bases. The CDR3 length is 15 residues. The germline V gene has CDR1 SGDLS and CDR2 YYNGEE. The CDR3 loop is CASSVVPSVGGEQYF. The CDR3 region has the DNA TGTGCCAGCAGCGTAGTACCCAGTGTCGGAGGGGAGCAGTACTTC.

The V and J genes are TRBV5-1 and TRBJ2-1, with TRBD1 matching over 8 bases. Germline CDR1 reads SGHRS; CDR2 reads YFSETQ. CDR3 size: 14 residues. V was pared by 1 base and J by 6 bases, with 3 bases of the junction left unmatched. The CDR3 spells CASSLQTGVNEQFF. The CDR3 region has the DNA TGCGCCAGCAGCTTGCAGACAGGGGTCAATGAGCAGTTCTTC.